This section outlines one TCR beta chain sequence together with its context. This sample was included in a study of neurological immune-mediated disorders. Trimming shortened V by 0 bases and J by 6 bases, and 24 bases separated the two germline ends. Germline values: CDR1 SGHRS, CDR2 YFSETQ. The CDR3 runs to 18 residues. TCRdb recomputed calls from the 5' RACE reads with MiXCR, one row per CDR3 protein. The table records 20,000 to 25,000 distinct CDR3 sequences, about 18% of them present only once. The chain joins TRBV5-1 to TRBJ1-2; possible D gene TRBD1, 5 bases. Specimen: CD8+ T cells from blood. The clonotype comes from a woman aged 18 to 35 with multiple sclerosis. In DNA, the CDR3 is TGCGCCAGCAGCTTGGGTGGGACCGCGCCTCAGTGGGAGCATGGCTACACCTTC. This sequence encodes CASSLGGTAPQWEHGYTF.